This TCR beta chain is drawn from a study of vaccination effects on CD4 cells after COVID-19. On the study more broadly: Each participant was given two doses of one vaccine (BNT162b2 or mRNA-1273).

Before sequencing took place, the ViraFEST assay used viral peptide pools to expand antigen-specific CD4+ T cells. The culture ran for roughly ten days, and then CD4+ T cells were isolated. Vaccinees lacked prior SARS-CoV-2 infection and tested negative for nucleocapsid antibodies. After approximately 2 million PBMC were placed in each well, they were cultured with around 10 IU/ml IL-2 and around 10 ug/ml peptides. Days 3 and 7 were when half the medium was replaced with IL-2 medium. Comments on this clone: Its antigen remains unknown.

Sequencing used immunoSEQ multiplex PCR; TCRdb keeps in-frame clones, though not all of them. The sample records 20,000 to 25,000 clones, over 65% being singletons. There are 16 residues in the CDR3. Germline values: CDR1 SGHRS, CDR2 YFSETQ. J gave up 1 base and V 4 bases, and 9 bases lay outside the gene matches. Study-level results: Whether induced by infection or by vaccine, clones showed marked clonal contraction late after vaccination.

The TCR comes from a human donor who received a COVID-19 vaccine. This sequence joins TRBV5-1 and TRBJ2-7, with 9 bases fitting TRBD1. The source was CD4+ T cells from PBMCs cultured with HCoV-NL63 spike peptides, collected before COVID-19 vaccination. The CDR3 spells CASSPGDREGSYEQYF. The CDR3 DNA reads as TGCGCCAGCAGCCCGGGGGACAGGGAGGGTTCCTACGAGCAGTACTTC.